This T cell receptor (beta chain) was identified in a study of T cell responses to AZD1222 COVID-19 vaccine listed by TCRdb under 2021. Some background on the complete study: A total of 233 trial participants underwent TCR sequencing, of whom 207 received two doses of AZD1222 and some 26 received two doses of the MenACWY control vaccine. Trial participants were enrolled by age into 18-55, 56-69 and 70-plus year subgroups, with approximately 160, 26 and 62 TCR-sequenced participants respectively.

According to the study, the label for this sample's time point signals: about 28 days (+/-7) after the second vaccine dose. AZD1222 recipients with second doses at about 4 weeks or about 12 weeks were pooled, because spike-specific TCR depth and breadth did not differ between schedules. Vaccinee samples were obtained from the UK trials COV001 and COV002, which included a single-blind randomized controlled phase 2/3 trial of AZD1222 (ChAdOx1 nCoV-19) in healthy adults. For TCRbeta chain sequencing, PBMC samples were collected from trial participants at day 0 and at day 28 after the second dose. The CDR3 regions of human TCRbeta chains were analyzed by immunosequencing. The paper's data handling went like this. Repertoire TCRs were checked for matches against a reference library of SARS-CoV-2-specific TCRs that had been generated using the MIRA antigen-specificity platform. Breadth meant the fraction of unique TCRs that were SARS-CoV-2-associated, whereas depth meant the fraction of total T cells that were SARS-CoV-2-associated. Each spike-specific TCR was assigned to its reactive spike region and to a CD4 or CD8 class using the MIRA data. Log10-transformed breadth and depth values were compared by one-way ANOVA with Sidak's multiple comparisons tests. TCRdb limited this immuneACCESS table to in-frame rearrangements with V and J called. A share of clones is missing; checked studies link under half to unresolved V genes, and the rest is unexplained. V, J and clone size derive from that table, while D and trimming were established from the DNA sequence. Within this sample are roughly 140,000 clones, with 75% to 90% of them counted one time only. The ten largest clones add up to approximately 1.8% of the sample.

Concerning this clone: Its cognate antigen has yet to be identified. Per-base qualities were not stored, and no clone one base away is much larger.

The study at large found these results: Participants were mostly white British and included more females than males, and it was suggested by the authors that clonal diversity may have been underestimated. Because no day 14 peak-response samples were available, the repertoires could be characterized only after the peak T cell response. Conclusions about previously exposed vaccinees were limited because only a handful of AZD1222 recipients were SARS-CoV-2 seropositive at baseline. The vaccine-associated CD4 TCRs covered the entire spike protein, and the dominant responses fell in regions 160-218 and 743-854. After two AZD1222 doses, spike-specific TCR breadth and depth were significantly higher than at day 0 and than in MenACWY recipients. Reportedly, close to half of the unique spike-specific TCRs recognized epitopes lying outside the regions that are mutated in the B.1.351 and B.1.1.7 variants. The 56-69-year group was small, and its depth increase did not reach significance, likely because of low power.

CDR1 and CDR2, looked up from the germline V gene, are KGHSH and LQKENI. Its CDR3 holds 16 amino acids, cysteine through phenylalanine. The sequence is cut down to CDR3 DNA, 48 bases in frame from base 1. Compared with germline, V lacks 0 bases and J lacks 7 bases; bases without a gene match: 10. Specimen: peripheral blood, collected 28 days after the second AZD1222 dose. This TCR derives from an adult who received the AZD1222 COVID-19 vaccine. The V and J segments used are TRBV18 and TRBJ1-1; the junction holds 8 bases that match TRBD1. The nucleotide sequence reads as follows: TGTGCCAGCTCACCACCGGGGGCAGGGGGCTCGGGTGAAGCTTTCTTT. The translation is CASSPPGAGGSGEAFF.